A selection of T cell receptor beta chains follows, all from one sample in a study of technical replicates of blood from several donors. Profiling relied on immunoSEQ multiplex PCR, and the TCRdb table lists in-frame clones only, not all of them. Of some 76,000 clones in the sample, 85% to 95% were seen once. The sequencing sample was made of T cells isolated from PBMCs. These receptors all stem from a human donor in good health. The CDR3 runs from the conserved cysteine through the conserved F or W. Fields, in order: CDR3 DNA, CDR3 protein, clone size, V gene, D gene, J gene. A D gene is named only where the DNA matches it firmly. Clone size is not always given. Where it is, it says once, few, many or a class for expanded clones.

CDR3nt: TGTGCCAGCAGTGAAGCACAGGGAACTAATGAAAAACTGTTTTTT; CDR3aa: CASSEAQGTNEKLFF; abundance: NA; v_gene: TRBV6-1; d_gene: NA; j_gene: TRBJ1-4
CDR3nt: TGCGCCAGCTACCAAGGACAAACGAACACCGGGGAGCTGTTTTTT; CDR3aa: CASYQGQTNTGELFF; abundance: NA; v_gene: TRBV5-1; d_gene: NA; j_gene: TRBJ2-2
CDR3nt: TGTGCCAGCAGACCGACAGCCTCTGGAAACACCATATATTTT; CDR3aa: CASRPTASGNTIYF; abundance: NA; v_gene: TRBV6-5; d_gene: NA; j_gene: TRBJ1-3
CDR3nt: TGTGCCAGCATAGGGGTAGCGGGAAACTACGAGCAGTACTTC; CDR3aa: CASIGVAGNYEQYF; abundance: NA; v_gene: TRBV6-1; d_gene: TRBD2; j_gene: TRBJ2-7
CDR3nt: TGTGCCAGCAGCCGGGGGGGGGCGAACACCGGGGAGCTGTTTTTT; CDR3aa: CASSRGGANTGELFF; abundance: NA; v_gene: TRBV6-1; d_gene: TRBD2; j_gene: TRBJ2-2
CDR3nt: TGCGCCAGCAGCCAAGGGAGACGAGGGAACACTGAAGCTTTCTTT; CDR3aa: CASSQGRRGNTEAFF; abundance: NA; v_gene: TRBV4-1; d_gene: NA; j_gene: TRBJ1-1
CDR3nt: TGTGCCAGCAGCTTAACTTCATCCTACGAGCAGTACTTC; CDR3aa: CASSLTSSYEQYF; abundance: NA; v_gene: TRBV7-3; d_gene: NA; j_gene: TRBJ2-7
CDR3nt: TGTGCCAGCAGTCGCCCTAGCGGGAGTACGTGGTATTTT; CDR3aa: CASSRPSGSTWYF; abundance: NA; v_gene: TRBV28; d_gene: TRBD2; j_gene: TRBJ2-3
CDR3nt: TGTGCCAGCAGCCGAGCGGGAGTGTTAGATACGCAGTATTTT; CDR3aa: CASSRAGVLDTQYF; abundance: NA; v_gene: TRBV7-3; d_gene: TRBD2; j_gene: TRBJ2-3
CDR3nt: TGTGCCAGCAGTGACCATCCCCGGGGAAGGAGCAATCAGCCCCAGCATTTT; CDR3aa: CASSDHPRGRSNQPQHF; abundance: NA; v_gene: TRBV2; d_gene: NA; j_gene: TRBJ1-5
CDR3nt: TGTGCCTGGACTAGCGGGGAGTACGAGCAGTACTTC; CDR3aa: CAWTSGEYEQYF; abundance: NA; v_gene: TRBV30; d_gene: TRBD2; j_gene: TRBJ2-7
CDR3nt: TGCAGTGCTAGCGGGGTGACTGAAGCTTTCTTT; CDR3aa: CSASGVTEAFF; abundance: NA; v_gene: TRBV20-1; d_gene: NA; j_gene: TRBJ1-1
CDR3nt: TGTGCCAGCAGCCCGGGCGGGAGGGCGGAGACCCAGTACTTC; CDR3aa: CASSPGGRAETQYF; abundance: NA; v_gene: TRBV6-5; d_gene: TRBD2; j_gene: TRBJ2-5
CDR3nt: TGCAGCGTTGGGACAGGCAGCAATCAGCCCCAGCATTTT; CDR3aa: CSVGTGSNQPQHF; abundance: NA; v_gene: TRBV29-1; d_gene: TRBD1; j_gene: TRBJ1-5
CDR3nt: TGTGCCAGCTCACCACGCTCAGGGTCCTACGAGCAGTACTTC; CDR3aa: CASSPRSGSYEQYF; abundance: NA; v_gene: TRBV18; d_gene: NA; j_gene: TRBJ2-7
CDR3nt: TGTGCCAGCAGCGTAGGTAGTAGCTCCTACAATGAGCAGTTCTTC; CDR3aa: CASSVGSSSYNEQFF; abundance: NA; v_gene: TRBV9; d_gene: NA; j_gene: TRBJ2-1
CDR3nt: TGTGCCAGCTCACAGACAGGGGTTGACGCTTTCTTT; CDR3aa: CASSQTGVDAFF; abundance: NA; v_gene: TRBV18; d_gene: TRBD1; j_gene: TRBJ1-1
CDR3nt: TGTGCCAGCAGCTTAGTGCCCAGCTACGAGCAGTACTTC; CDR3aa: CASSLVPSYEQYF; abundance: NA; v_gene: TRBV11-3; d_gene: NA; j_gene: TRBJ2-7
CDR3nt: TGTGCCAGCAGTTTGCGGGGGGGGCACACTGAAGCTTTCTTT; CDR3aa: CASSLRGGHTEAFF; abundance: NA; v_gene: TRBV27; d_gene: NA; j_gene: TRBJ1-1
CDR3nt: TGTGCCAGCAGACAAACCGGGACTAGAGATGAGCAGTTCTTC; CDR3aa: CASRQTGTRDEQFF; abundance: NA; v_gene: TRBV28; d_gene: TRBD2; j_gene: TRBJ2-1
CDR3nt: TGTGCCAGCAGCCCGACAGGAGAGTATGGCTACACCTTC; CDR3aa: CASSPTGEYGYTF; abundance: NA; v_gene: TRBV6-5; d_gene: NA; j_gene: TRBJ1-2
CDR3nt: TGCGCCAGCAGCCCAGACAGGGAAGGGAACACTGAAGCTTTCTTT; CDR3aa: CASSPDREGNTEAFF; abundance: NA; v_gene: TRBV5-1; d_gene: TRBD1; j_gene: TRBJ1-1
CDR3nt: TGTGCTAGCAGCCGACAGGGTGGGACATCAGAGACCCAGTACTTC; CDR3aa: CASSRQGGTSETQYF; abundance: NA; v_gene: TRBV7-7; d_gene: TRBD1; j_gene: TRBJ2-5
CDR3nt: TGCAGCGTTTTCCGGGACCAAGAGACCCAGTACTTC; CDR3aa: CSVFRDQETQYF; abundance: NA; v_gene: TRBV29-1; d_gene: NA; j_gene: TRBJ2-5
CDR3nt: TGTGCCAGCAGCAGAAGTCTACTAGCGGAGCCTTACGAGCAGTACTTC; CDR3aa: CASSRSLLAEPYEQYF; abundance: NA; v_gene: TRBV7-8; d_gene: TRBD2; j_gene: TRBJ2-7
CDR3nt: TGTGCCAGCAGCCCCGGGACTAGCGGGAGGGCAGATACGCAGTATTTT; CDR3aa: CASSPGTSGRADTQYF; abundance: NA; v_gene: TRBV7-9; d_gene: TRBD2; j_gene: TRBJ2-3
CDR3nt: TGTGCCAGTAGTATACTAGCGGGAGGGCCGCGCGAGCAGTACTTC; CDR3aa: CASSILAGGPREQYF; abundance: NA; v_gene: TRBV19; d_gene: TRBD2; j_gene: TRBJ2-7
CDR3nt: TGTGCCAGCACCCCAGACAGGAGCTACGAGCAGTACTTC; CDR3aa: CASTPDRSYEQYF; abundance: NA; v_gene: TRBV5-4; d_gene: NA; j_gene: TRBJ2-7
CDR3nt: TGTGCCAGCAGCCAAAGACAGGGTCAGGACTATGGCTACACCTTC; CDR3aa: CASSQRQGQDYGYTF; abundance: NA; v_gene: TRBV4-2; d_gene: TRBD1; j_gene: TRBJ1-2
CDR3nt: TGTGCCAGCAGCTTCACTTTAGCGGGCACAGATACGCAGTATTTT; CDR3aa: CASSFTLAGTDTQYF; abundance: NA; v_gene: TRBV7-9; d_gene: NA; j_gene: TRBJ2-3
CDR3nt: TGTGCCAGCCTAGCGGGAGCAGAGACCCAGTACTTC; CDR3aa: CASLAGAETQYF; abundance: NA; v_gene: TRBV19; d_gene: TRBD2; j_gene: TRBJ2-5
CDR3nt: TGCGCCAGCAGCAGGGACGTCCCCGGGACTAGCGGGAGGGCACCCGAGCAGTTCTTC; CDR3aa: CASSRDVPGTSGRAPEQFF; abundance: NA; v_gene: TRBV5-1; d_gene: TRBD2; j_gene: TRBJ2-1
CDR3nt: TGCGCCAGCAGCCAAGATCTGGGGGGGGACAATGAGCAGTTCTTC; CDR3aa: CASSQDLGGDNEQFF; abundance: NA; v_gene: TRBV4-3; d_gene: TRBD2; j_gene: TRBJ2-1
CDR3nt: TGTGCCAGTAGGGAGCTAGCGGGAGGTACGCAGTATTTT; CDR3aa: CASRELAGGTQYF; abundance: NA; v_gene: TRBV19; d_gene: TRBD2; j_gene: TRBJ2-3
CDR3nt: TGCGCCAGCAGCTTGGAAGGAGAGCCCTACAATGAGCAGTTCTTC; CDR3aa: CASSLEGEPYNEQFF; abundance: NA; v_gene: TRBV5-1; d_gene: NA; j_gene: TRBJ2-1
CDR3nt: TGTGCCAGCAGCTGGCGGGCTATCGAAGAGACCCAGTACTTC; CDR3aa: CASSWRAIEETQYF; abundance: NA; v_gene: TRBV11-1; d_gene: NA; j_gene: TRBJ2-5
CDR3nt: TGCGCCAGCAGCTTAAGGCCTAGCGGGAAGGGGTACAATGAGCAGTTCTTC; CDR3aa: CASSLRPSGKGYNEQFF; abundance: once; v_gene: TRBV5-1; d_gene: TRBD2; j_gene: TRBJ2-1